This T cell receptor beta chain comes out of a study of regulatory T cells in long-lasting Graves disease. Researchers made TCR beta libraries by using iRepertoire HTBI primers and running Arm-PCR on CDR3 regions. TCRdb processed the multiplex PCR reads anew with MiXCR; each CDR3 protein has one entry. The data hold about 620,000 distinct CDR3 sequences, with 15% to 20% observed a single time. Time point in this sample: newly diagnosed GD, antithyroid drugs for less than 3 months. PBMCs provided the RNA from which the TCR library was made. This clonotype was counted a few times. The CDR3 sequence is 15 residues long. Per germline, CDR1 DFQATT and CDR2 SNEGSKA (reference sequence). J was trimmed by 6 bases and V by 0 bases; bases with no gene match: 5. These records were also assigned to another study, of T cells in Graves' hyperthyroidism and ophthalmopathy.

The chain links TRBV20-1 to TRBJ1-5; 10 bases align to TRBD1. The receptor's source is a woman younger than 45 with Graves disease. The specimen comprised peripheral blood mononuclear cells (PBMCs), sampled at new diagnosis, from a patient treated with antithyroid drugs. The CDR3 sequence: CSARELDRGSQPQHF. CDR3 DNA sequence: TGCAGTGCTAGAGAATTGGACAGGGGGAGTCAGCCCCAGCATTTT.